This TCR beta chain is drawn from a study of OX40 agonist ivuxolimab in advanced cancers. V lost 4 bases and J lost 3; bases outside the gene matches: 6. Germline V gene lookup returns CDR1 LGHNA and CDR2 YNFKEQ. CDR3 size: 15 residues. Whole-study results and caveats: Clonal expansion in partial responders at 0.1-3.0 mg/kg ranked among the lowest. CD4+ and CD8+ blood T cells expanded clonally by week 6 at 0.1 to 3.0 mg/kg.

Sequencing was performed with immunoSEQ multiplex PCR; in TCRdb, only in-frame clones are kept and a portion is missing. The sample records some 76,000 clones, 80% to 95% being singletons. The sample holds a few counts of this clone. The antigen is undetermined. The chain is built from TRBV4-2 and TRBJ1-2; 9 bases align to TRBD1. Source: CD4+ or CD8+ T cells sorted from blood, taken in a trial of the OX40 agonist ivuxolimab. The source of this sequence is an adult with an advanced solid tumor such as melanoma, head and neck, liver or kidney cancer. The CDR3 DNA is TGTGCCAGCAGCCCGACGCGGACAGGGGACTATGGCTACACCTTC. Translated, it gives CASSPTRTGDYGYTF.